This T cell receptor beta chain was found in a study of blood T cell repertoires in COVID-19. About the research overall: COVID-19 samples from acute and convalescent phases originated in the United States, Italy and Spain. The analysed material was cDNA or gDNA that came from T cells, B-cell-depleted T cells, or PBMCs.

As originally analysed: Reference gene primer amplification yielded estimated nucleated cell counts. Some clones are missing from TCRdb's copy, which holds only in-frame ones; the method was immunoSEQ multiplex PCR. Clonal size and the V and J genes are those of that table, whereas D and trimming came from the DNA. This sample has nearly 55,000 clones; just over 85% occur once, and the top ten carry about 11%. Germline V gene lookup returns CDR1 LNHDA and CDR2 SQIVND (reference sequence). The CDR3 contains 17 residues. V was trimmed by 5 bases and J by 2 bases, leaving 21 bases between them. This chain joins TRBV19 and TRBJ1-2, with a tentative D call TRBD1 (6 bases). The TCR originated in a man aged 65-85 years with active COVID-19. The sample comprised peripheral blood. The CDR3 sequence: CASSGSYGQILNYGYTF. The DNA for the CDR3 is TGTGCCAGTAGTGGATCCTACGGACAGATTTTAAACTATGGCTACACCTTC.